The entry below gives a single TCR beta chain sequence along with its context. This receptor's antigen is unknown. Base qualities were left out, and no much larger clone turns up one base away. The trial excluded patients who had a history of autoimmune disease or were on systemic immunosuppression. In every dose cohort, peripheral blood was drawn for TCR sequencing at baseline, cycle 4 day 1, and cycle 7 day 1. Samples came from an open-label, multicenter, first-in-human phase I dose-escalation trial of ivuxolimab. Adults with locally advanced or metastatic melanoma, renal cell carcinoma, hepatocellular carcinoma or head and neck squamous cell carcinoma were enrolled in the trial. Before TCR sequencing, CD4+ and CD8+ T cells were separately sorted from peripheral blood. To sequence the TCRbeta CDR3 region, genomic DNA was isolated from the sorted cells. The immunoSEQ Assay was used for sequencing of TCRbeta CDR3 regions. TCRdb retrieved this table from immuneACCESS and kept in-frame rearrangements only. Not all clones are present; in checked studies, unresolved V genes account for under half, and no reason is known for the remainder. The sample data list some 95,000 clones, and 92% of these were observed just once. 0.45% to 0.6% of the sample is held by the ten biggest clonotypes.

The sample is drawn from a study of OX40 agonist ivuxolimab in advanced cancers. A note on the overall study: Ivuxolimab was an agonistic, fully human IgG2 monoclonal antibody directed against OX40 (CD134), a costimulatory receptor. Intravenous ivuxolimab was administered to patients every 2 weeks at six dose levels: 0.01, 0.1, 0.3, 1.5, 3 and 10 mg/kg. Among the approximately 50 dose-escalation patients, about 19 had hepatocellular carcinoma, 15 or so melanoma, 9 renal cell carcinoma and 9 head and neck cancer. In the dose-escalation cohort, approximately 80% of patients were male, and the mean age was roughly 60 years with a range of about 20 to 80. Prior anti-PD-1, anti-PD-L1 or anti-CTLA-4 therapy was permitted, and checkpoint inhibitors had been received by less than 45% of dose-escalation patients. Partial responses occurred in three dose-escalation patients: two with cutaneous melanoma and one with hepatocellular carcinoma. The purpose of peripheral TCRbeta sequencing was to test whether ivuxolimab changed TCR sequence diversity and led to clonal T-cell expansion. The paper reports the monotherapy dose-escalation portion (N ≈ 50 patients) of the phase I ivuxolimab trial.

Overall results and qualifications from the work: Low levels of normalized T-cell clonal expansion were also seen in some nonresponding patients. At doses of 0.1 to 3.0 mg/kg, clonal expansion of both CD4+ and CD8+ blood T cells was observed from baseline to week 6. The antigen specificity of the clonally expanded peripheral T cells was not determined. After ivuxolimab, expanded clones were on average more numerous among CD8+ T cells than among CD4+ T cells. Partial responders in the 0.1-3.0 mg/kg groups had among the lowest normalized peripheral clonal expansion, especially among CD8+ T cells.

The germline V gene (reference sequence) yields SGHNT for CDR1 and YYREEE for CDR2. The germline ends are 14 bases apart after V is trimmed by 0 bases and J by 5 bases. There are 15 amino acids in the CDR3, from cysteine to phenylalanine inclusive. Only CDR3 DNA is held: 45 bases, read in frame from base 1. This specimen was CD4+ or CD8+ T cells sorted from blood, taken in a trial of the OX40 agonist ivuxolimab. This clonotype was sampled from an adult with an advanced solid tumor such as melanoma, head and neck, liver or kidney cancer. The V and J segments used are TRBV5-4 and TRBJ1-2, and possibly TRBD1, on 5 matching bases. CDR3 region: CASSLAQGRIYGYTF. The DNA is TGTGCCAGCAGCTTGGCTCAGGGTAGAATATATGGCTACACCTTC.